This entry features one T cell receptor (beta chain) sequence. The sample is drawn from a study of T cell repertoires in cytomegalovirus infection. TCRdb re-called the reads through MiXCR, storing one row per CDR3 protein. The sample includes over 300,000 distinct CDR3 sequences, around a tenth of them seen just once. This clonotype was sampled from a human donor in good health (CMV status not recorded). Some clones in this sample may be carry-over from other donors' samples. Sequencing was carried out using PBMCs.

CDR3 bases: TGTGCCGGGGGGGCAGGGACGAACACCGGGGAGCTGTTTTTT. Amino acids: CAGGAGTNTGELFF. V usage is TRBV28 and J usage is TRBJ2-2; possibly TRBD2 for D (7 bases). The V gene lost 11 bases and the J gene lost 0 bases, with 13 bases spanning the gap. The CDR3 totals 14 residues. From germline, CDR1 is MDHEN and CDR2 SYDVKM.